This TCR beta chain was sequenced in a study of regulatory T cells in long-lasting Graves disease. With V trimmed by 0 bases and J by 4 bases, 8 bases remained unmatched. CDR1 is DFQATT and CDR2 is SNEGSKA in the germline V gene (reference sequence). The CDR3 length is 16 residues. The time point denotes: newly diagnosed GD, antithyroid drugs for less than 3 months. RNA isolated from PBMCs was used to make the TCR library. Relying on iRepertoire HTBI primers and Arm-PCR of CDR3 regions, the team built TCR beta libraries. TCRdb re-analysed the multiplex PCR reads in MiXCR, keeping a single row per CDR3 protein. The sample lists 680,000 or so distinct CDR3 sequences, under 20% occurring once. The same sample was also studied in work on T cells in Graves' hyperthyroidism and ophthalmopathy.

This sequence originates from a woman in her twenties or thirties with Graves disease. This chain uses TRBV20-1 with TRBJ2-3; 9 nucleotides agree with TRBD2. The material sequenced was peripheral blood mononuclear cells (PBMCs), taken at new diagnosis, from a patient treated with antithyroid drugs. The CDR3: CSARDGGRVRADTQYF. CDR3 in DNA: TGCAGTGCTAGAGACGGCGGGAGGGTTAGGGCAGATACGCAGTATTTT.